The next 5 T cell receptor beta chains were all read from a single sample in a study of blood T cell repertoires in COVID-19. Sequenced by immunoSEQ multiplex PCR; TCRdb stores in-frame clones only, minus some. The table lists some 96,000 clones, around nine tenths of them singletons. Sequenced sample: peripheral blood. Receptors originate from a man in his fifties with acute or convalescent COVID-19.

This rearrangement joins TRBV5-4 to TRBJ1-2; D call uncertain. Trimming took 5 bases from V and 8 from J, leaving 10 bases between them. The germline V gene encodes CDR1 SGHNT and CDR2 YYREEE (reference sequence). The CDR3 loop spans 11 amino acids. CDR3 in amino acids: CASSTPWGYTF. The CDR3 nucleotides are TGTGCCAGCAGTACACCCTGGGGCTACACCTTC.

The chain employs TRBV2 and TRBJ2-1; D ambiguous. The V end was cut by 0 bases, the J end by 4 bases, with 4 bases between. Germline values: CDR1 SNHLY, CDR2 FYNNEI. The CDR3 runs to 13 residues. The CDR3 here is CASSEAPYNEQFF. CDR3 DNA sequence: TGTGCCAGCAGTGAAGCCCCGTACAATGAGCAGTTCTTC.

The rearrangement joins TRBV7-9 to TRBJ2-7; 10 bases align to TRBD2. There are 16 residues in the CDR3. The trim removed 1 base at V and 2 bases at J, leaving 5 bases unmatched. Germline V CDR1 and CDR2: SEHNR, FQNEAQ (reference sequence). The CDR3 DNA is TGTGCCAGCAGCTTAGGCCTAGCGGGAGCCCCCTACGAGCAGTACTTC. Translating gives CASSLGLAGAPYEQYF.

The gene calls are TRBV5-8 and TRBJ2-1, with TRBD2 matching 10 bases. Trimming cost V 7 bases and J 4 bases; bases outside gene matches: 11. The CDR3 has 16 amino acids. Looked up from germline, CDR1 is SGHTS and CDR2 is YDEGEE. The CDR3 spells CASYKREGRPYNEQFF. The CDR3 DNA reads TGTGCCAGCTACAAGCGGGAGGGACGCCCATACAATGAGCAGTTCTTC. Filled out from reference TRBV5-8 and TRBJ2-1, the complete variable domain reads EAGVTQSPTHLIKTRGQQATLRCSPISGHTSVYWYQQALGLGLQFLLWYDEGEERNRGNFPPRFSGRQFPNYSSELNVNALELEDSALYLCASYKREGRPYNEQFFGPGTRLTVL.

CDR3 sequence (DNA): TGCAGTGCTAGTGACCCCTTGAAGCCCAATGAGCAGTTCTTC. As protein: CSASDPLKPNEQFF. The chain couples TRBV20-1 to TRBJ2-1; the D is unclear. The CDR3 contains 14 residues. V dropped 3 bases and J dropped 6 bases, with 15 bases sitting between them. Germline assignment: CDR1 DFQATT and CDR2 SNEGSKA (reference sequence).